The 21 T cell receptor beta chains below were found in one sample sequenced in a study of blood T cell repertoires in COVID-19. The assay was immunoSEQ multiplex PCR, and TCRdb's table has in-frame clones only and misses some. The sample yields approximately 270,000 clones, approximately 90% seen once. The sample comprised PBMCs or T cells enriched from blood (not recorded which). The source is a middle-aged man who had been exposed to COVID-19.

This chain connects TRBV28 to TRBJ2-2; D perhaps matches TRBD1 (5 bases). The CDR3 totals 16 residues. Germline lookup yields CDR1 MDHEN and CDR2 SYDVKM. The V gene lost 5 bases and the J gene lost 8 bases, with 21 bases spanning the gap. The chain's CDR3 is CASSPPPDSPGGELFF. In nucleotides, the CDR3 is TGTGCCAGCAGTCCCCCCCCCGACAGCCCTGGGGGGGAGCTGTTTTTT.

The chain uses TRBV12-3 or TRBV12-4 and TRBJ1-5; D is uncertain. The V end lost 4 bases, the J end lost 6 bases, and 10 bases lay between the germline ends. This CDR3 comprises 13 residues. Written as DNA, the CDR3 is TGTGCCAGCAGTTCTGAGGGATCTCAGCCCCAGCATTTT. Translating gives CASSSEGSQPQHF.

The chain is built from TRBV7-9 and TRBJ2-5; D might be TRBD2 (5 bases). Trimming took off 5 bases at V and 4 bases at J, with 17 bases between the two ends. CDR3 length equals 15 residues. Per germline, CDR1 SEHNR and CDR2 FQNEAQ (reference sequence). In DNA form, the CDR3 reads TGTGCCAGCAGCCCACTAGGAGGCGTGGGAGAGACCCAGTACTTC. It specifies CASSPLGGVGETQYF.

The CDR3 DNA is TGTGCCAGCAGCCATCCGACAGACTCGAGAGTACCGACCCAGTACTTC. It encodes CASSHPTDSRVPTQYF. This chain links TRBV14 with TRBJ2-5, with D perhaps matching TRBD1 (5 bases). This CDR3 spans 16 amino acids. The V end was cut by 3 bases, the J end by 7 bases, with 21 bases between. Germline V CDR1 and CDR2: SGHDN, FVKESK.

The rearrangement joins TRBV7-2 to TRBJ2-3; 7 positions agree with TRBD2. The CDR3 has 16 amino acids. Germline assignment: CDR1 SGHTA and CDR2 FQGNSA. V trimming: 5 bases; J trimming: 3 bases; junction bases outside the gene matches: 11. CDR3 in DNA: TGTGCCAGCAGCCCCTACGGGCTAGCGGCTACAGATACGCAGTATTTT. Amino acids: CASSPYGLAATDTQYF.

The V gene is TRBV6-5, the J gene TRBJ1-4; 11 bases fit TRBD1. This CDR3 is 15 amino acids long. Germline assignment: CDR1 MNHEY and CDR2 SVGAGI. The V gene end was trimmed by 8 bases and the J gene end by 10 bases; junction bases not matched to a gene: 12. The CDR3 bases are TGTGCCAGCCGACGAAAACCGGGACAGGGGGGAAAACTGTTTTTT. This codes for CASRRKPGQGGKLFF.

The gene calls are TRBV9 and TRBJ1-3; D gene ambiguous. Germline V lookup: CDR1 SGDLS, CDR2 YYNGEE. This CDR3 has 15 residues. V was clipped by 4 bases and J by 2 bases, with 13 bases between them. CDR3 bases: TGTGCCAGCAGCCCCCGTCCGGGTACTGGAAACACCATATATTTT. Translated: CASSPRPGTGNTIYF.

This sequence joins TRBV28 and TRBJ1-1; 10 bases agree with TRBD1. The germline V gene has CDR1 MDHEN and CDR2 SYDVKM. The CDR3 totals 13 residues. Losses at the gene ends were 8 bases for V and 7 bases for J; bases not matched to a gene: 7. For the CDR3, the DNA is TGTGCCAGCGTTCCGGGACAGGGGATTGAAGCTTTCTTT. The encoded protein is CASVPGQGIEAFF.

The V gene is TRBV27, the J gene TRBJ1-6; TRBD1 aligns across 7 bases. CDR1 and CDR2 from the germline V gene are MNHEY and SMNVEV (reference sequence). The CDR3 extends over 15 amino acids. The trim removed 0 bases at V and 8 bases at J, leaving 4 bases unmatched. The CDR3 is CASSLSPQGHSPLHF. CDR3 DNA sequence: TGTGCCAGCAGTTTATCACCACAGGGGCATTCACCCCTCCACTTT.

With respect to this clone: Different DNA sequences within this sample yield the same CDR3. The CDR3 reads CASSPGQGSSNSPLHF. The CDR3 DNA sequence: TGTGCCAGCAGCCCAGGACAGGGGTCGTCTAATTCACCCCTCCACTTT. The rearrangement joins TRBV5-4 to TRBJ1-6; 9 bases align to TRBD1. Germline CDR1 is SGHNT and CDR2 is YYREEE (reference sequence). With V trimmed by 4 bases and J by 6 bases, 8 bases remained unmatched. The CDR3 loop spans 16 amino acids.

The chain recombines TRBV6-5 with TRBJ2-7, with 8 bases lining up with TRBD1. With V trimmed by 7 bases and J by 3 bases, 5 bases remained unmatched. The CDR3 has 13 amino acids. Germline-derived CDR1 and CDR2 are MNHEY and SVGAGI. As DNA, the CDR3 is TGTGCCAGCACAGGGGGCTATATCTACGAGCAGTACTTC. As protein: CASTGGYIYEQYF.

The genes are TRBV29-1 and TRBJ2-3; D is possibly TRBD2 (6 bases). Germline V lookup: CDR1 SQVTM, CDR2 ANQGSEA. V was shortened by 8 bases and J by 5 bases, with 23 bases between the two germline ends. CDR3 length: 15 residues. In nucleotides, the CDR3 is TGCAGCATCTTCAGACGACAAGGGGACTTAGATACGCAGTATTTT. This translates into CSIFRRQGDLDTQYF.

This chain links TRBV30 with TRBJ1-5, with no clear D. The CDR3 totals 12 residues. Trimming took off 0 bases at V and 3 bases at J, with 3 bases between the two ends. Germline lookup yields CDR1 GTSNPN and CDR2 SVGIG (reference sequence). This CDR3 is CAWSVYNQPQHF. For the CDR3, the DNA is TGTGCCTGGAGTGTATACAATCAGCCCCAGCATTTT.

The genes are TRBV28 and TRBJ1-5; no clear D. Germline V gene lookup returns CDR1 MDHEN and CDR2 SYDVKM. Trimming removed 7 bases from V and 7 bases from J, with 11 bases in between. This CDR3 comprises 12 residues. The CDR3 loop reads CASISGLQPQHF. The DNA of the CDR3 is TGTGCCAGCATCTCAGGACTACAGCCCCAGCATTTT.

This clone was seen a few times. The chain recombines TRBV30 with TRBJ1-4; D is unresolved. V shed 2 bases and J shed 10 bases, with 14 bases lying between them. The germline gives CDR1 GTSNPN, CDR2 SVGIG (reference sequence). CDR3 length: 13 amino acids. The chain's CDR3 is CAWSSGSLGKLFF. The CDR3 DNA reads TGTGCCTGGAGTTCGGGGTCATTGGGAAAACTGTTTTTT.

The chain has TRBV19 and TRBJ2-2, with 7 bases that match TRBD2. Germline values: CDR1 LNHDA, CDR2 SQIVND (reference sequence). The CDR3 length is 15 residues. V shed 8 bases, J shed 4 bases, and the junction held 10 bases outside the gene matches. CDR3 nucleotide sequence: TGTGCCAGTTCGTTTGCGGGGAGGGTCACCGGGGAGCTGTTTTTT. Amino acid sequence: CASSFAGRVTGELFF.

The chain carries TRBV12-5 and TRBJ2-2; D remains ambiguous. CDR1 and CDR2 (germline): LGHNT, FRNRAP. This CDR3 has 17 amino acids. V shed 2 bases and J shed 0 bases, with 13 bases lying between them. In DNA, the CDR3 is TGTGCTAGTGGTTTGTTTGGTGACACGTCGAACACCGGGGAGCTGTTTTTT. Translating it yields CASGLFGDTSNTGELFF.

V usage is TRBV7-2 and J usage is TRBJ2-7; 8 bases agree with TRBD1. This CDR3 spans 15 amino acids. Germline V gene data show CDR1 as SGHTA and CDR2 as FQGNSA. The V gene end was trimmed by 4 bases and the J gene end by 2 bases; junction bases not matched to a gene: 7. The CDR3 nucleotides are TGTGCCAGCAGCTCGCTAGGACAGGGCGCCTACGAGCAGTACTTC. Translation: CASSSLGQGAYEQYF.

J is TRBJ2-2 and V is TRBV25-1, with 9 bases aligning to TRBD1. The CDR3 consists of 15 residues. Germline loops: CDR1 MGHDK, CDR2 SYGVNS. The J segment lost 4 bases and the V segment lost 5 bases, leaving 5 bases of the junction unmatched. CDR3 sequence: CASSKRDRVTGELFF. CDR3 DNA: TGTGCCAGCAGTAAGCGGGACAGGGTCACCGGGGAGCTGTTTTTT.

This clone was observed once. V and J are TRBV4-1 and TRBJ2-7; 10 nucleotides align to TRBD1. V shed 4 bases and J 4 bases; nucleotides not matched to a gene: 4. Looked up from germline, CDR1 is MGHRA and CDR2 is YSYEKL. CDR3 length equals 14 residues. DNA of the CDR3: TGCGCCAGCAGCCTAGGACAGGGGGGATACGAGCAGTACTTC. It encodes CASSLGQGGYEQYF.

The genes are TRBV29-1 and TRBJ1-3; 10 bases fit TRBD1. Per the germline V gene, CDR1 is SQVTM and CDR2 is ANQGSEA. CDR3 length: 13 residues. Trimming removed 7 bases from V and 2 bases from J; junction bases left unmatched: 2. For the CDR3, the DNA is TGCAGCGCCGGGACAGGGGCTGGAAACACCATATATTTT. Translated: CSAGTGAGNTIYF.